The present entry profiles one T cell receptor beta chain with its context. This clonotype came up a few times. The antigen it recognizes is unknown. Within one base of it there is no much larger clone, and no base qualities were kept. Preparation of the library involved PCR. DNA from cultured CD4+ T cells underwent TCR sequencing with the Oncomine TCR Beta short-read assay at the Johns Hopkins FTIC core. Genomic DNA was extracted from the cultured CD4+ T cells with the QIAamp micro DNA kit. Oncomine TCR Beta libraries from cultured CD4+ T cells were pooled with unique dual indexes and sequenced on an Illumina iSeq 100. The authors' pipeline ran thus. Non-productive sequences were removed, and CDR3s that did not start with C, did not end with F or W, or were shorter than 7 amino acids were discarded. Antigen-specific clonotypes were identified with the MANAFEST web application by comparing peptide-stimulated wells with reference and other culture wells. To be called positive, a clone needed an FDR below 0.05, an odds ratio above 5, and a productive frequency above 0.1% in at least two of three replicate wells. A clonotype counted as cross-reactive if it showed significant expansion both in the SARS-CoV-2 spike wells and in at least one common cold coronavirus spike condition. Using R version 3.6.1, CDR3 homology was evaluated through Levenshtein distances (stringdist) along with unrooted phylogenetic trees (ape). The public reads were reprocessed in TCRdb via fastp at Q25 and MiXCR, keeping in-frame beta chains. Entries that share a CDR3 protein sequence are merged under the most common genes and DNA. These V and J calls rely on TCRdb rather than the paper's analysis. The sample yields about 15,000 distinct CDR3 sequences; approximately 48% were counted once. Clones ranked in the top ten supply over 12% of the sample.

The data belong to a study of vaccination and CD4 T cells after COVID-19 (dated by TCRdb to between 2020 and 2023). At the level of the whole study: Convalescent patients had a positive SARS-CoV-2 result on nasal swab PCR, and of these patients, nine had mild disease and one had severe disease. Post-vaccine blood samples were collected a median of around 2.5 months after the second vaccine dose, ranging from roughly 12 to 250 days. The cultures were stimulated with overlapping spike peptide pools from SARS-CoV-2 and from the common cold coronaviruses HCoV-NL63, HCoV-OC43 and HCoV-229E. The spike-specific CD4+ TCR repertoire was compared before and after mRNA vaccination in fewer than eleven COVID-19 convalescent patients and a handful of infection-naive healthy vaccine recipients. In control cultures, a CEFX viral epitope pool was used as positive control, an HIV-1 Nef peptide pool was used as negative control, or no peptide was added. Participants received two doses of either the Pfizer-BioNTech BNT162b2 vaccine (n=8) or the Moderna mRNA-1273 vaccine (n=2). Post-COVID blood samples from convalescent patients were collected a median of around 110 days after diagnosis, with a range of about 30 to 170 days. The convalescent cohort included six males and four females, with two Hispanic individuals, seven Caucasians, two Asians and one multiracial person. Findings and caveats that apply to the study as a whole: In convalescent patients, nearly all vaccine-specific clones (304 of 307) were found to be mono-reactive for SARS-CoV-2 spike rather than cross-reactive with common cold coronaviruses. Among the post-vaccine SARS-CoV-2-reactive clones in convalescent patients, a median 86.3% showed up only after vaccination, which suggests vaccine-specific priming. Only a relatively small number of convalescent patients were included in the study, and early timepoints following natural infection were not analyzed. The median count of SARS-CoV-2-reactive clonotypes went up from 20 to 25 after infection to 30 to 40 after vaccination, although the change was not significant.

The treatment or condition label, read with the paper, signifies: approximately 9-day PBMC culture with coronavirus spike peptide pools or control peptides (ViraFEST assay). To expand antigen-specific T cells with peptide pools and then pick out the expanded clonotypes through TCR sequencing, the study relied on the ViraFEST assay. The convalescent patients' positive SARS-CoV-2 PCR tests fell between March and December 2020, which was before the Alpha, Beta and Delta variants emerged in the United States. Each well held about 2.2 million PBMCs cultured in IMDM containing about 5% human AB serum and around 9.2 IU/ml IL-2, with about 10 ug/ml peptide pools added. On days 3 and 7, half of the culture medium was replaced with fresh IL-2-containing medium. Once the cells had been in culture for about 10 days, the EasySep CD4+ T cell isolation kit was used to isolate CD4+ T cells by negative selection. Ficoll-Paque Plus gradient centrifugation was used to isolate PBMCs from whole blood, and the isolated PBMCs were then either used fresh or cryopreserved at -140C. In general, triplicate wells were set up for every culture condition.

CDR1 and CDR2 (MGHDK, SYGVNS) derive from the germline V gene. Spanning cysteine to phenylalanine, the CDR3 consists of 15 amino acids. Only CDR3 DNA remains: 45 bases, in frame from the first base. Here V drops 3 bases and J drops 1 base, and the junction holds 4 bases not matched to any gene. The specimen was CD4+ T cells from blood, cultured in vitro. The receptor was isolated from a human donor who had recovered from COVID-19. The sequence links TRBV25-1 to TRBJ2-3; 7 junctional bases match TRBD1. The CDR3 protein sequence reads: CASSEGDRGTDTQYF. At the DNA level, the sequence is TGTGCCAGCAGTGAGGGTGACAGGGGCACAGATACGCAGTATTTT.